This T cell receptor beta chain was obtained from a study of shared clonotypes between healthy human individuals. Trimming cost V 1 base and J 2 bases; bases outside gene matches: 7. The CDR3 extends over 16 amino acids. Germline CDR1 reads MNHEY; CDR2 reads SMNVEV (reference sequence). CD4+ cells yielded CD45RA+ naive and CD45RA-negative memory subsets. Repertoires were generated with immunoSEQ multiplex PCR, while TCRdb's copy carries only in-frame clones and drops some. This sample carries about 2.4 million clones, 80% to 95% of them seen once, and the ten largest clones take about 0.34%. The sequence was collected from a man aged 18 to 29 in good health. Some clones in this sample may be carry-over from other donors' samples. The sequenced material came from naive CD4+ T cells from PBMCs. Subset: CD45RA+ positively selected. This chain connects TRBV27 to TRBJ1-2; TRBD1 matches at 7 bases. This chain's CDR3 is CASSLLGDSKNYGYTF. CDR3 bases: TGTGCCAGCAGTTTATTGGGGGACAGCAAAAACTATGGCTACACCTTC.